The 25 T cell receptor beta chains presented below share a single source sample, sequenced in a study of OX40 agonist ivuxolimab in advanced cancers. Some clones are missing from TCRdb's copy, which holds only in-frame ones; the method was immunoSEQ multiplex PCR. The sample holds some 65,000 clones, approximately 90% seen once. This specimen consisted of CD4+ or CD8+ T cells sorted from blood, obtained in a trial of the OX40 agonist ivuxolimab. The receptors here all came from an adult with an advanced solid tumor such as melanoma, head and neck, liver or kidney cancer.

The J gene is TRBJ2-1, the V gene TRBV18; no firm D call. The V end lost 0 bases, the J end lost 3 bases, and 9 bases lay between the germline ends. The germline V gene has CDR1 KGHSH and CDR2 LQKENI. The CDR3 is 15 residues long. CDR3 in DNA: TGTGCCAGCTCACCACCGCGCGGTCTCTACAATGAGCAGTTCTTC. This sequence encodes CASSPPRGLYNEQFF.

The chain employs TRBV6-1 and TRBJ2-7, with 10 bases aligning to TRBD1. With 7 bases clipped from V and 2 bases from J, the junction kept 5 bases outside the gene matches. Germline CDR1 is MNHNS and CDR2 is SASEGT. The CDR3 has 14 amino acids. The CDR3 coding sequence is TGTGCCAGCACAATCGGGACAGGGGCCTACGAGCAGTACTTC. It translates to CASTIGTGAYEQYF.

The chain carries TRBV4-1 and TRBJ1-6; D not resolved. Germline assignment: CDR1 MGHRA and CDR2 YSYEKL. This CDR3 has 17 residues. V shed 2 bases and J shed 10 bases, with 21 bases lying between them. The CDR3 nucleotides are TGCGCCAGCAGCCAATCCCCCCCACCGGAGGCGCTGTCACCCCTCCACTTT. Protein: CASSQSPPPEALSPLHF.

The genes are TRBV5-1 and TRBJ1-4; 8 bases fit TRBD1. This CDR3 is built from 16 residues. The V and J ends lost 0 bases and 4 bases, in that order; junction bases with no gene match: 5. CDR1 and CDR2 (germline): SGHRS, YFSETQ. CDR3 amino acids: CASSLVGQGYNEKLFF. The CDR3 coding sequence is TGCGCCAGCAGCTTGGTCGGACAGGGCTATAATGAAAAACTGTTTTTT. Full variable domain (rest looked up from reference TRBV5-1 and TRBJ1-4): KAGVTQTPRYLIKTRGQQVTLSCSPISGHRSVSWYQQTPGQGLQFLFEYFSETQRNKGNFPGRFSGRQFSNSRSEMNVSTLELGDSALYLCASSLVGQGYNEKLFFGSGTQLSVL.

The chain combines TRBV7-2 with TRBJ2-7; 9 nucleotides line up with TRBD1. This CDR3 spans 13 amino acids. The germline gives CDR1 SGHTA, CDR2 FQGNSA. V lost 5 bases, J lost 3 bases, and 2 bases stayed unmatched. CDR3 residues: CASSGQGFYEQYF. The CDR3 DNA is TGTGCCAGCAGCGGACAGGGGTTCTACGAGCAGTACTTC.

The chain carries TRBV29-1 and TRBJ2-3, with D unclear. The V and J ends lost 2 bases and 2 bases respectively, with 5 bases between them. The length of the CDR3 is 12 residues. Germline values: CDR1 SQVTM, CDR2 ANQGSEA. The CDR3, as DNA: TGCAGCGTTGAATCCAACACAGATACGCAGTATTTT. Translation: CSVESNTDTQYF.

This sequence joins TRBV28 and TRBJ1-2, with unresolved D. Trimming took 6 bases from V and 2 from J, leaving 10 bases between them. The CDR3 loop spans 13 amino acids. CDR1 and CDR2 (germline): MDHEN, SYDVKM. The DNA for the CDR3 is TGTGCCAGCAGAACGACGGCGAACTATGGCTACACCTTC. It encodes CASRTTANYGYTF.

CDR3 nucleotides: TGTGCCAGCTCACCGCCTAGCGGGGGGTACAATGAGCAGTTCTTC. This encodes CASSPPSGGYNEQFF. The chain combines TRBV18 with TRBJ2-1; 11 bases line up with TRBD2. This CDR3 region has 15 residues. CDR1 and CDR2 (germline): KGHSH, LQKENI. J lost 4 bases, V lost 3 bases, and 2 bases had no gene match.

This chain joins TRBV2 and TRBJ1-6; 8 nucleotides match TRBD1. CDR1 and CDR2 (germline): SNHLY, FYNNEI. The J segment lost 0 bases and the V segment lost 9 bases, leaving 4 bases of the junction unmatched. This CDR3 is built from 15 residues. CDR3 protein: CASQGANSYNSPLHF. The DNA for the CDR3 is TGTGCCAGTCAGGGGGCCAACTCCTATAATTCACCCCTCCACTTT.

This chain uses TRBV7-2 with TRBJ1-5; 12 bases match TRBD1. The germline gives CDR1 SGHTA, CDR2 FQGNSA. V lost 4 bases, J lost 6 bases, and 4 bases stayed unmatched. The CDR3 is 15 residues long. This CDR3 is CASSSGQGALQPQHF. The DNA of the CDR3 is TGTGCCAGCAGCTCGGGACAGGGGGCCCTTCAGCCCCAGCATTTT.

This CDR3 is CATVGLSTDTQYF. In DNA, the CDR3 is TGTGCCACCGTAGGGCTAAGCACAGATACGCAGTATTTT. V is TRBV7-9 and J is TRBJ2-3; unclear D gene. This CDR3 has 13 amino acids. In germline, CDR1 is SEHNR, CDR2 FQNEAQ (reference sequence). Trimming stripped 10 bases from V and 0 bases from J, with 11 bases between.

This clone has only a few counts. The V call is TRBV4-3, the J call TRBJ2-7, with TRBD1 matching over 8 bases. The CDR3 has 14 amino acids. The germline V gene encodes CDR1 LGHNA and CDR2 YSLEER. Trimming removed 1 base from V and 6 bases from J; junction bases left unmatched: 5. CDR3 region: CASSQAQGAREQYF. For the CDR3, the DNA is TGCGCCAGCAGCCAAGCTCAGGGGGCTCGCGAGCAGTACTTC.

The chain carries TRBV7-3 and TRBJ2-1, with 14 positions matching TRBD2. The CDR3 consists of 15 residues. Germline CDR1 reads SGHTA; CDR2 reads FQGTGA. The J segment lost 6 bases and the V segment lost 5 bases, leaving 3 bases of the junction unmatched. DNA for the CDR3: TGTGCCAGCAGCCGGACTAGCGGGGGGCCCAATGAGCAGTTCTTC. Protein product: CASSRTSGGPNEQFF.

The chain combines TRBV12-1 with TRBJ2-1. TRBV12-1 is deemed a pseudogene. This CDR3 contains 15 residues. The CDR3 nucleotides are TGTGCCAGCACCCGGGGACGGGTCTCCTACAATGAGCAGTTCTTC. It yields the protein CASTRGRVSYNEQFF.

J is TRBJ1-1 and V is TRBV5-6; D uncertain. V lost 3 bases to trimming and J lost 2 bases, with 2 bases between them. Looked up from germline, CDR1 is SGHDT and CDR2 is YYEEEE. The CDR3 is 11 amino acids. This CDR3 reads CASSSNTEAFF. CDR3 DNA sequence: TGTGCCAGCAGCTCAAACACTGAAGCTTTCTTT.

V gene TRBV6-5 combines with J gene TRBJ2-2, with D perhaps matching TRBD1 or TRBD2 (6 bases each). This CDR3 region has 16 residues. V dropped 2 bases and J dropped 4 bases, with 14 bases sitting between them. Germline assignment: CDR1 MNHEY and CDR2 SVGAGI. CDR3 DNA: TGTGCCAGCAGTTACGAGTGGGGGGCGGGCACCGGGGAGCTGTTTTTT. This translates into CASSYEWGAGTGELFF.

This clone has just one count. The chain has TRBV28 and TRBJ1-6, with 8 bases lining up with TRBD1. Per the germline V gene, CDR1 is MDHEN and CDR2 is SYDVKM. This CDR3 comprises 17 residues. The trim removed 1 base at V and 6 bases at J, leaving 8 bases unmatched. Written as DNA, the CDR3 is TGTGCCAGCAGTTTATCGGCCTCGGGACAGGTTAATTCACCCCTCCACTTT. Translating it yields CASSLSASGQVNSPLHF.

The chain has TRBV7-9 and TRBJ2-2; 8 nucleotides match TRBD1. This CDR3 region has 17 residues. CDR1 and CDR2 (germline): SEHNR, FQNEAQ (reference sequence). The junction had 9 bases not matched to a gene; V was cut back by 0 bases and J by 6 bases. The CDR3 here is CASSLAPGGAISGELFF. DNA for the CDR3: TGTGCCAGCAGCTTAGCCCCAGGGGGCGCGATCTCCGGGGAGCTGTTTTTT.

The rearrangement uses TRBV6-1 and TRBJ2-3; 7 positions match TRBD2. V gave up 10 bases and J gave up 3 bases; unmatched junction bases: 7. The CDR3 loop spans 13 amino acids. Germline V gene data show CDR1 as MNHNS and CDR2 as SASEGT. CDR3 DNA: TGTGCCATCAGCTGGGAGGGAACAGATACGCAGTATTTT. It yields the protein CAISWEGTDTQYF.

This rearrangement joins TRBV4-3 to TRBJ1-1; maybe TRBD1 (5 bases). Germline V gives CDR1 LGHNA, CDR2 YSLEER. V lost 2 bases and J 1 base, leaving 11 bases between the germline ends. The CDR3 extends over 15 amino acids. The CDR3 DNA reads TGCGCCAGCAGCCAACACAGGATAGCGAACACTGAAGCTTTCTTT. This sequence encodes CASSQHRIANTEAFF.

The chain recombines TRBV5-1 with TRBJ2-6, with D perhaps given as TRBD1 or TRBD2 (5 bases each). The CDR3 extends over 16 amino acids. With 0 bases removed from V and 2 bases from J, the gap between germline ends came to 9 bases. In germline, CDR1 is SGHRS, CDR2 YFSETQ. CDR3 loop: CASSLVLGAGANVLTF. CDR3 nucleotide sequence: TGCGCCAGCAGCTTGGTTCTGGGGGCTGGGGCCAACGTCCTGACTTTC.

The chain is built from TRBV6-1 and TRBJ2-7, with D unclear. Deletions cut 6 bases from V and 0 bases from J, with 12 bases between. The CDR3 has 14 residues. In germline, CDR1 is MNHNS, CDR2 SASEGT. The CDR3 protein is CASRGYSFSYEQYF. The CDR3 nucleotides are TGTGCCAGCAGGGGGTACAGTTTCTCCTACGAGCAGTACTTC.

The rearrangement uses TRBV7-9 and TRBJ2-7; 10 bases are shared with TRBD1. The CDR3 covers 13 residues. Germline lookup yields CDR1 SEHNR and CDR2 FQNEAQ (reference sequence). Unmatched junction bases numbered 4, after V lost 5 bases and J lost 6 bases. The CDR3 is CASSDRGPVEQYF. The CDR3 coding sequence is TGTGCCAGCAGCGACAGGGGGCCCGTCGAGCAGTACTTC.

The chain carries TRBV12-5 and TRBJ2-5; perhaps TRBD2 as D (5 bases). The CDR3 totals 15 residues. Between the trimmed V and J ends, which lost 5 bases and 1 base, there was a span of 14 bases. CDR1 and CDR2 (germline): LGHNT, FRNRAP. The CDR3 DNA sequence: TGTGCTAGTGGTAGCCCCGGGGTCAGCCAAGAGACCCAGTACTTC. Translating it yields CASGSPGVSQETQYF.

V is TRBV7-9 and J is TRBJ1-4, with D uncertain. Germline CDR1 is SEHNR and CDR2 is FQNEAQ (reference sequence). The CDR3 covers 15 residues. With 2 bases removed from V and 2 bases from J, the gap between germline ends came to 9 bases. DNA for the CDR3: TGTGCCAGCAGCTTAAGTCCGATTACTAATGAAAAACTGTTTTTT. It encodes CASSLSPITNEKLFF.